Following are 9 T cell receptor beta chains from one sample sequenced in a study of blood T cell repertoires in COVID-19. The data were produced by immunoSEQ multiplex PCR, yet TCRdb's version contains in-frame clones alone and is incomplete. The profile shows 100,000 to 150,000 clones, more than 60% of them singletons. Material: peripheral blood. Receptor source: a man aged 45 to 65 with acute or convalescent COVID-19.

This clone was seen more than once but under ten times. The V gene is TRBV24-1, the J gene TRBJ1-5; unclear D gene. V gave up 4 bases and J gave up 0 bases, with 6 bases separating them. The CDR3 spans 14 residues. The germline gives CDR1 KGHDR, CDR2 SFDVKD. The CDR3 DNA reads TGTGCCACCAGTGACCTATATAGCAATCAGCCCCAGCATTTT. Its protein product is CATSDLYSNQPQHF.

This clone was counted between two and nine times. The V and J genes are TRBV28 and TRBJ2-1; 7 bases line up with TRBD1. J was trimmed by 6 bases and V by 3 bases; bases with no gene match: 11. CDR1 is MDHEN, CDR2 SYDVKM, per germline. CDR3 length: 16 amino acids. CDR3 in amino acids: CASSFRQGSWGNEQFF. For the CDR3, the DNA is TGTGCCAGCAGTTTTAGACAGGGTAGCTGGGGCAATGAGCAGTTCTTC.

This clone was seen a handful of times. The rearrangement joins TRBV5-8 to TRBJ1-5; no clear D gene. The germline V gene has CDR1 SGHTS and CDR2 YDEGEE. With 4 bases removed from V and 2 bases from J, the gap between germline ends came to 4 bases. CDR3 length: 12 amino acids. The DNA of the CDR3 is TGTGCCAGCAGCCCAGGCAATCAGCCCCAGCATTTT. This gives the protein CASSPGNQPQHF.

This clone was counted a few times. V gene TRBV12-5 combines with J gene TRBJ1-4; D remains ambiguous. CDR3 size: 14 residues. The ends were cut back, 2 bases at V and 5 bases at J, with 9 bases in the middle. Germline values: CDR1 LGHNT, CDR2 FRNRAP. The DNA of the CDR3 is TGTGCTAGTGGTTTGCTAGAATACAATGAAAAACTGTTTTTT. This codes for CASGLLEYNEKLFF. Supplemented by reference TRBV12-5 and TRBJ1-4, the full variable domain reads DARVTQTPRHKVTEMGQEVTMRCQPILGHNTVFWYRQTMMQGLELLAYFRNRAPLDDSGMPKDRFSAEMPDATLATLKIQPSEPRDSAVYFCASGLLEYNEKLFFGSGTQLSVL.

This clone has only a few counts. This chain uses TRBV9 with TRBJ2-5; no reliable D call. CDR1 SGDLS and CDR2 YYNGEE come from the germline V gene. The germline V and J ends were trimmed by 0 bases and 2 bases, with 11 bases remaining between them. CDR3 length equals 15 residues. The CDR3 nucleotides are TGTGCCAGCAGCGTAGGGCTGAGCGAGCAAGAGACCCAGTACTTC. As protein: CASSVGLSEQETQYF.

This chain links TRBV5-1 with TRBJ2-3; the D is unclear. Trimming left V 0 bases short and J 0 bases short, with 11 bases between. The CDR3 extends over 16 amino acids. CDR1 is SGHRS and CDR2 is YFSETQ in the germline V gene. As DNA, the CDR3 is TGCGCCAGCAGCTTGGCATATCAGGCTAGCACAGATACGCAGTATTTT. Encoded protein: CASSLAYQASTDTQYF.

This rearrangement joins TRBV7-3 to TRBJ2-5, with 7 bases aligning to TRBD2. This CDR3 is 16 amino acids long. V lost 5 bases and J lost 3; bases outside the gene matches: 12. The germline CDR1 and CDR2 sequences are SGHTA and FQGTGA. CDR3 sequence reads: CASSPNAASGEETQYF. The CDR3 nucleotides are TGTGCCAGCAGCCCAAACGCGGCTAGCGGCGAAGAGACCCAGTACTTC.

CDR3 loop: CASRWRAPGLKDNEQYF. CDR3 bases: TGTGCCAGTCGATGGAGAGCTCCGGGACTAAAGGACAACGAGCAGTACTTC. V and J are TRBV19 and TRBJ2-7; 7 bases are shared with TRBD2. Germline V CDR1 and CDR2: LNHDA, SQIVND (reference sequence). The J segment lost 5 bases and the V segment lost 8 bases, leaving 21 bases of the junction unmatched. The CDR3 is 17 residues long.

The count of this clone is one. The chain carries TRBV7-6 and TRBJ2-1; TRBD2 agrees at 12 bases. The V gene end was trimmed by 5 bases and the J gene end by 6 bases; junction bases not matched to a gene: 5. Per the germline V gene, CDR1 is SGHVS and CDR2 is FNYEAQ. The CDR3 covers 15 residues. CDR3 amino acids: CASSLPSGGANEQFF. CDR3 DNA sequence: TGTGCCAGCAGCCTCCCTAGCGGGGGGGCCAATGAGCAGTTCTTC.